Each of the 18 T cell receptor beta chains below was sequenced from the same sample in a study of T cell responses to AZD1222 COVID-19 vaccine. Measured with immunoSEQ multiplex PCR; TCRdb has only the in-frame clones, and not every one. This table holds over 100,000 clones, about nine tenths found once. This sample comprised peripheral blood, obtained on day 0 of AZD1222 vaccination. The receptors were sampled from an adult in good health.

The rearrangement uses TRBV3-1 (or the pseudogene TRBV3-2) and TRBJ2-5, with D possibly TRBD1 on 5 matching bases. The germline V gene has CDR1 LGHDT and CDR2 YNNKEL (reference sequence). This CDR3 is built from 12 residues. V was pared by 5 bases and J by 10 bases, with 14 bases between. The DNA of the CDR3 is TGTGCCAGCAGCAGCCGACAGTCAGACCAGTACTTC. Translated, it gives CASSSRQSDQYF.

The chain combines TRBV27 with TRBJ2-1, with 7 bases identical to TRBD1. Per germline, CDR1 MNHEY and CDR2 SMNVEV (reference sequence). CDR3 length: 15 amino acids. After removal of 6 bases from V and 3 bases from J, the junction contained 8 bases not matched to a gene. The CDR3 is CASRELGQNYNEQFF. For the CDR3, the DNA is TGTGCCAGCAGGGAGTTGGGACAGAACTACAATGAGCAGTTCTTC.

The chain couples TRBV4-3 to TRBJ1-4; 7 bases map to TRBD1. The CDR3 extends over 15 amino acids. Looked up from germline, CDR1 is LGHNA and CDR2 is YSLEER. The trim removed 5 bases at V and 7 bases at J, leaving 10 bases unmatched. This CDR3 reads CASSARQGGGEKLFF. The CDR3 DNA is TGCGCCAGCAGCGCCAGACAGGGCGGTGGTGAAAAACTGTTTTTT.

The chain combines TRBV28 with TRBJ2-5, with 7 nucleotides matching TRBD1. The CDR3 spans 15 residues. Germline loops: CDR1 MDHEN, CDR2 SYDVKM. With 5 bases clipped from V and 5 bases from J, the junction kept 11 bases outside the gene matches. For the CDR3, the DNA is TGTGCCAGCAGTCTAACCGGAACAGGGGCCGAGACCCAGTACTTC. Residues: CASSLTGTGAETQYF.

This clone was counted a single time. The rearrangement joins TRBV10-3 to TRBJ2-1; the D gene could be TRBD1 or TRBD2 (5 bases each). This CDR3 is 16 amino acids long. V lost 4 bases to trimming and J lost 6 bases, with 19 bases between them. In germline, CDR1 is ENHRY, CDR2 SYGVKD. The CDR3 spells CAISALGTLGSNEQFF. The CDR3, as DNA: TGTGCCATCAGTGCGTTAGGGACCTTAGGAAGCAATGAGCAGTTCTTC.

The J gene is TRBJ2-7, the V gene TRBV11-2, with TRBD2 matching over 7 bases. The V segment lost 6 bases and the J segment 2 bases; nucleotides outside the gene matches: 7. CDR1 is SGHAT and CDR2 is FQNNGV in the germline V gene. This CDR3 is built from 14 residues. The CDR3 reads CASSVGGGPYEQYF. CDR3 bases: TGTGCCAGCAGTGTGGGCGGGGGACCCTACGAGCAGTACTTC.

Comments on this clone: One end of the junction varies from germline; a read error may be responsible. The CDR3 spells CAISETGTGGDF. As DNA, the CDR3 is TGTGCCATCAGTGAAACGGGGACAGGGGGGGACTTT. This chain joins TRBV10-3 and TRBJ1-1, with 11 bases lining up with TRBD1. The CDR3 contains 12 residues. Germline V lookup: CDR1 ENHRY, CDR2 SYGVKD.

J is TRBJ2-5 and V is TRBV5-4; possible D gene TRBD1, 6 bases. Germline V lookup: CDR1 SGHNT, CDR2 YYREEE (reference sequence). Trimming cost V 0 bases and J 5 bases, with 14 bases left between them. CDR3 length: 15 residues. In DNA form, the CDR3 reads TGTGCCAGCAGCTTGGCCACAACAGGGCTCGAGACCCAGTACTTC. Protein product: CASSLATTGLETQYF.

The chain recombines TRBV7-3 with TRBJ2-2; 8 bases map to TRBD2. Trimming took 4 bases from V and 4 from J; bases not matched to a gene: 11. Per the germline V gene, CDR1 is SGHTA and CDR2 is FQGTGA. The CDR3 covers 17 residues. This CDR3 is CASSSPYGRGGTGELFF. The CDR3 DNA sequence: TGTGCCAGCAGCTCGCCCTACGGGAGGGGGGGCACCGGGGAGCTGTTTTTT. The entire variable domain, with the rest obtained from reference TRBV7-3 and TRBJ2-2, is as follows: GAGVSQTPSNKVTEKGKYVELRCDPISGHTALYWYRQSLGQGPEFLIYFQGTGAADDSGLPNDRFFAVRPEGSVSTLKIQRTERGDSAVYLCASSSPYGRGGTGELFFGEGSRLTVL.

The J gene is TRBJ1-2, the V gene TRBV7-8; D ambiguous. This CDR3 comprises 16 residues. The V end lost 3 bases, the J end lost 7 bases, and 21 bases lay between the germline ends. Germline CDR1 is SGHVS and CDR2 is FQNEAQ. The CDR3 sequence: CASSFLKKTNSAGYTF. The CDR3 DNA reads as TGTGCCAGCAGCTTCCTTAAAAAAACAAACTCGGCTGGCTACACCTTC.

The chain links TRBV9 to TRBJ1-1, with 7 nucleotides matching TRBD1. Germline assignment: CDR1 SGDLS and CDR2 YYNGEE. The V segment lost 2 bases and the J segment 3 bases; nucleotides outside the gene matches: 7. This CDR3 is built from 15 residues. The DNA for the CDR3 is TGTGCCAGCAGCGTGGGACAGCTTGCTTACACTGAAGCTTTCTTT. Its protein is CASSVGQLAYTEAFF.

The gene calls are TRBV29-1 and TRBJ2-3, with a weak D call TRBD2 (5 bases). CDR3 length equals 13 residues. V shed 3 bases and J shed 1 base, with 8 bases lying between them. Per germline, CDR1 SQVTM and CDR2 ANQGSEA. CDR3 loop: CSVDGSGTDTQYF. In nucleotides, the CDR3 is TGCAGCGTTGATGGTAGCGGCACAGATACGCAGTATTTT.

The chain joins TRBV7-6 to TRBJ2-7; D is unresolved. V was trimmed by 0 bases and J by 0 bases, leaving 6 bases between them. The CDR3 is 14 amino acids. The germline V gene has CDR1 SGHVS and CDR2 FNYEAQ. CDR3 sequence (DNA): TGTGCCAGCAGCTTAGCGGCGAGCTCCTACGAGCAGTACTTC. This gives the protein CASSLAASSYEQYF.

CDR3: CASSVDLLTYEQYF. The CDR3 region has the DNA TGTGCCAGCAGCGTAGACCTTCTTACCTACGAGCAGTACTTC. The chain employs TRBV9 and TRBJ2-7, with D uncertain. Germline lookup yields CDR1 SGDLS and CDR2 YYNGEE. The CDR3 spans 14 residues. Trimming stripped 0 bases from V and 2 bases from J, with 9 bases between.

The chain is built from TRBV5-1 and TRBJ2-7, with D unresolved. The germline gives CDR1 SGHRS, CDR2 YFSETQ. V was pared by 0 bases and J by 5 bases, with 15 bases between. The CDR3 consists of 15 residues. The CDR3 coding sequence is TGCGCCAGCAGCTTGGTGGCAGCTGAGTTTGACGAGCAGTACTTC. Amino acids: CASSLVAAEFDEQYF.

The chain joins TRBV2 to TRBJ1-2, with 8 nucleotides matching TRBD1. Trimming took 7 bases from V and 7 from J; bases not matched to a gene: 8. The CDR3 sequence is 13 residues long. Germline V gene sequence: CDR1 SNHLY, CDR2 FYNNEI. CDR3 nucleotides: TGTGCCAGCACCGGACAGGGAGTGGGTGGCTACACCTTC. Protein product: CASTGQGVGGYTF.

This clone was seen a few times. This rearrangement joins TRBV6-4 to TRBJ2-2; no definite D call. Germline CDR1 and CDR2: MRHNA and SNTAGT. There are 14 residues in the CDR3. Trimming cost V 0 bases and J 3 bases, with 5 bases left between them. The CDR3: CASSDSGDTGELFF. The CDR3 coding sequence is TGTGCCAGCAGTGACTCCGGTGACACCGGGGAGCTGTTTTTT.

The rearrangement joins TRBV6-5 to TRBJ1-5, with 7 bases identical to TRBD1. After removal of 6 bases from V and 6 bases from J, the junction contained 5 bases not matched to a gene. The CDR3 extends over 13 amino acids. CDR1 and CDR2 from the germline V gene are MNHEY and SVGAGI. CDR3 sequence reads: CASSQGVTQPQHF. The DNA for the CDR3 is TGTGCCAGCAGCCAGGGGGTAACTCAGCCCCAGCATTTT.